This TCR beta chain was recovered during a study of T cell responses to AZD1222 COVID-19 vaccine. About this clone: Its antigen is as yet unknown.

Study outcomes and limitations: With dominance at 160-218 and 743-854, vaccine-associated CD4 TCRs spanned spike. Mostly white British, mostly female donors; authors suggested clonal diversity may be underestimated.

V was clipped by 6 bases and J by 6 bases, with 9 bases between them. The CDR3 loop spans 12 amino acids. Germline-derived CDR1 and CDR2 are MNHEY and SVGAGI. Generated by immunoSEQ multiplex PCR, the TCRdb table keeps only in-frame clones and is missing some. The sample carries over 90,000 clones, roughly 83% recorded once. The V call is TRBV6-5, the J call TRBJ1-5; D gene unclear. The source was peripheral blood, collected on day 0 of AZD1222 vaccination. This sequence originates from an adult in good health. CDR3 region: CASSVSSQPQHF. CDR3 sequence (DNA): TGTGCCAGCAGCGTTAGTAGTCAGCCCCAGCATTTT.